Each of the 16 T cell receptor beta chains below was sequenced from the same sample in a study of beta chain features in type 1 diabetes. Reverse transcribing all isolated RNA meant expressed TCRB transcripts were sequenced. Clones were read by immunoSEQ multiplex PCR, and TCRdb kept only the in-frame ones, dropping some. This table has around 320,000 clones, less than 15% appearing once. The sequencing sample was made of central memory CD4+ T cells from blood. The receptors originated from a man aged 25-40 years in good health.

This clone was counted a few times. This chain links TRBV4-3 with TRBJ2-2, with TRBD2 matching 7 bases. CDR3 size: 17 residues. Germline CDR1 LGHNA, CDR2 YSLEER. After removal of 0 bases from V and 7 bases from J, the junction contained 11 bases not matched to a gene. In nucleotides, the CDR3 is TGCGCCAGCAGCCAAGATTACTCGGCGGGAGCGGACGGGGAGCTGTTTTTT. Protein product: CASSQDYSAGADGELFF.

The rearrangement uses TRBV7-3 and TRBJ2-1; D remains unclear. Trimming shortened V by 6 bases and J by 5 bases, and 17 bases separated the two germline ends. Per germline, CDR1 SGHTA and CDR2 FQGTGA. There are 15 residues in the CDR3. The CDR3 here is CASSIVGSDNNEQFF. CDR3 nucleotides: TGTGCCAGCAGTATTGTCGGGTCAGACAACAATGAGCAGTTCTTC.

This clone has only a few counts. The chain links TRBV11-2 to TRBJ1-2; D remains unclear. With 1 base removed from V and 7 bases from J, the gap between germline ends came to 7 bases. CDR3 length: 12 residues. Germline assignment: CDR1 SGHAT and CDR2 FQNNGV. The CDR3 DNA is TGTGCCAGCAGCTTAGCACAAGCTGGCTACACCTTC. Its protein is CASSLAQAGYTF. The whole variable domain, remainder taken from reference TRBV11-2 and TRBJ1-2, is EAGVAQSPRYKIIEKRQSVAFWCNPISGHATLYWYQQILGQGPKLLIQFQNNGVVDDSQLPKDRFSAERLKGVDSTLKIQPAKLEDSAVYLCASSLAQAGYTFGSGTRLTVV.

In this sample, this clone turned up many times. V and J are TRBV28 and TRBJ2-6; D uncertain. This CDR3 is built from 14 residues. Germline CDR1 reads MDHEN; CDR2 reads SYDVKM. Trimming took 6 bases from V and 0 from J, leaving 6 bases between them. The CDR3 DNA sequence: TGTGCCAGCAGCCCAGCCTCTGGGGCCAACGTCCTGACTTTC. Amino acid sequence: CASSPASGANVLTF.

This clone showed up just a few times. This chain links TRBV11-3 with TRBJ1-1; 7 bases line up with TRBD1. This CDR3 is built from 15 residues. Trimming cost V 1 base and J 3 bases; bases outside gene matches: 5. Per germline, CDR1 SGHNT and CDR2 YENEEA. CDR3 sequence reads: CASSLVTGAHTEAFF. The CDR3, as DNA: TGTGCCAGCAGCTTAGTAACAGGGGCCCACACTGAAGCTTTCTTT.

This clone was detected a few times. A junction end diverges from the germline sequence, so it may reflect a read error. The rearrangement links TRBV10-2 to TRBJ2-5, with D possibly TRBD1 on 5 matching bases. This CDR3 region has 14 residues. Germline V gene sequence: CDR1 WSHSY, CDR2 SAAADI. CDR3 in amino acids: CAISDGKGEETQYF. CDR3 coding DNA: TGTGCCATCAGTGATGGTAAAGGGGAAGAGACCCAGTACTTC.

The chain couples TRBV6-5 to TRBJ2-1, with D perhaps given as TRBD1 or TRBD2 (5 bases each). CDR1 is MNHEY, CDR2 SVGAGI, per germline. V dropped 6 bases and J dropped 2 bases, with 11 bases sitting between them. The CDR3 is made up of 14 amino acids. The chain's CDR3 is CASRGTQPYNEQFF. The CDR3, as DNA: TGTGCCAGCAGAGGGACGCAGCCCTACAATGAGCAGTTCTTC.

The chain joins TRBV5-4 to TRBJ2-1, with 7 bases aligning to TRBD2. The germline V gene encodes CDR1 SGHNT and CDR2 YYREEE (reference sequence). The CDR3 totals 16 residues. J was trimmed by 0 bases and V by 2 bases; bases with no gene match: 5. CDR3: CASSFASGSSYNEQFF. Written as DNA, the CDR3 is TGTGCCAGCAGCTTTGCTAGCGGCAGCTCCTACAATGAGCAGTTCTTC.

This chain joins TRBV6-5 and TRBJ1-1, with no clear D. Between the trimmed V and J ends, which lost 5 bases and 2 bases, there was a span of 15 bases. The CDR3 spans 15 residues. Germline loops: CDR1 MNHEY, CDR2 SVGAGI. The CDR3 is CASSTGLVDNTEAFF. CDR3 DNA: TGTGCCAGCAGTACCGGACTGGTAGATAACACTGAAGCTTTCTTT.

DNA of the CDR3: TGCGCCAGCAGCCAAGGGGGCGGGGTGAACTTTGGGACCCAGTACTTC. Translation gives CASSQGGGVNFGTQYF. The chain joins TRBV4-1 to TRBJ2-5; possibly TRBD2 for D (6 bases). Trimming stripped 1 base from V and 7 bases from J, with 19 bases between. CDR3 length: 16 amino acids. Germline V lookup: CDR1 MGHRA, CDR2 YSYEKL.

This clone showed up many times. The gene calls are TRBV5-4 and TRBJ2-1, with 7 bases lining up with TRBD2. Germline CDR1 SGHNT, CDR2 YYREEE (reference sequence). The CDR3 spans 16 residues. Germline trimming cut 4 bases from V and 5 bases from J; bases unmatched to any gene: 12. The CDR3 loop reads CASSPRGGVENNEQFF. The CDR3 nucleotides are TGTGCCAGCAGCCCGCGGGGAGGGGTGGAAAACAATGAGCAGTTCTTC.

This rearrangement joins TRBV11-2 to TRBJ1-2; D is uncertain. The CDR3 runs to 13 residues. Trimming left V 5 bases short and J 8 bases short, with 15 bases between. Germline values: CDR1 SGHAT, CDR2 FQNNGV. DNA for the CDR3: TGTGCCAGCAGCCCCAACAAAGGGAACGGCTACACCTTC. It codes for CASSPNKGNGYTF.

The V gene is TRBV9, the J gene TRBJ2-3; perhaps TRBD1 as D (6 bases). The V gene lost 0 bases and the J gene lost 4 bases, with 12 bases spanning the gap. CDR3 length: 15 residues. In germline, CDR1 is SGDLS, CDR2 YYNGEE. The CDR3 loop is CASSVGDIGADTQYF. CDR3 DNA sequence: TGTGCCAGCAGCGTAGGGGACATCGGGGCAGATACGCAGTATTTT.

The chain recombines TRBV11-3 with TRBJ2-3, with 15 positions matching TRBD2. Germline CDR1 reads SGHNT; CDR2 reads YENEEA. The CDR3 sequence is 18 residues long. Unmatched junction bases numbered 8, after V lost 3 bases and J lost 4 bases. The CDR3 DNA follows: TGTGCCAGCAGCTTTGGGACTAGCGGGAGGAGGAAGTCAGATACGCAGTATTTT. Translating it yields CASSFGTSGRRKSDTQYF. The entire variable domain, with the rest obtained from reference TRBV11-3 and TRBJ2-3, is as follows: EAGVVQSPRYKIIEKKQPVAFWCNPISGHNTLYWYLQNLGQGPELLIRYENEEAVDDSQLPKDRFSAERLKGVDSTLKIQPAELGDSAVYLCASSFGTSGRRKSDTQYFGPGTRLTVL.

This clone was seen a handful of times. The CDR3: CASSLLEGLAGDAQYF. In nucleotides, the CDR3 is TGTGCCAGCAGCTTACTGGAGGGACTAGCTGGTGATGCGCAGTATTTT. The genes are TRBV7-6 and TRBJ2-3; 9 bases line up with TRBD2. Germline lookup yields CDR1 SGHVS and CDR2 FNYEAQ. Trimming removed 2 bases from V and 10 bases from J; junction bases left unmatched: 13. The CDR3 has 16 residues. Filled out from reference TRBV7-6 and TRBJ2-3, the complete variable domain reads GAGVSQSPRYKVTKRGQDVALRCDPISGHVSLYWYRQALGQGPEFLTYFNYEAQQDKSGLPNDRFSAERPEGSISTLTIQRTEQRDSAMYRCASSLLEGLAGDAQYFGPGTRLTVL.

This clone was observed a few times. Here the CDR3 DNA reads TGTGCCAGCAGCCTCGGGGGTGCAGACGGGGAGCTGTTTTTT. Protein: CASSLGGADGELFF. The chain has TRBV6-5 and TRBJ2-2, with D possibly matching TRBD2 (6 bases). The V end lost 6 bases, the J end lost 7 bases, and 15 bases lay between the germline ends. Germline V gene data show CDR1 as MNHEY and CDR2 as SVGAGI. This CDR3 is 14 amino acids long.